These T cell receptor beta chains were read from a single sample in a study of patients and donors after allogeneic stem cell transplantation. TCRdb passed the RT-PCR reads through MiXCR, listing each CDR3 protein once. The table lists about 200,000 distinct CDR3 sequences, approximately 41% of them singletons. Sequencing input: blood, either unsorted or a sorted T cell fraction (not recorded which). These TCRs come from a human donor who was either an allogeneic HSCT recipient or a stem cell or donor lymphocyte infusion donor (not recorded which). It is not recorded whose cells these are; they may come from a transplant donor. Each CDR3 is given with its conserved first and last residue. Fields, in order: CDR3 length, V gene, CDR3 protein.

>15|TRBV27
CATQQRAPATTEAFF
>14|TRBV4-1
CASSQAPEDNEQFF
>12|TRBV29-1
CSVEVGTAEAFF
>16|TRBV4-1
CASSQDSGGRMGELFF
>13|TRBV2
CASSPGTWEKLFF
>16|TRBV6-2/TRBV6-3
CASSYPAASGSYEQYF
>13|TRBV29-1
CSVRLEAHQPQHF
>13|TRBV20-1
CSAPRSLGNEQFF
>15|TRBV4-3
CASSQRPQGSYGYTF
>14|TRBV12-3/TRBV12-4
CASSLGGQHYGYTF
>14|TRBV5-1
CASSRGQGAPEAFF
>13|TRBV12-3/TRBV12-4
CASSFAGGNTIYF
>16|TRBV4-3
CASSQDKGGEDQPQHF
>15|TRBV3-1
CASSPLLAGGYEQYF
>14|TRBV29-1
CSADREGFGTEAFF
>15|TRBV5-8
CASSLVGGGTYEQYF
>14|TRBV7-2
CASSLDLSNQPQHF
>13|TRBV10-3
CAISPGTSYEQYF
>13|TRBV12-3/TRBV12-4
CASSFSSGGELFF
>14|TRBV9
CASSVEPLPAEQYF
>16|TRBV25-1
CASSEYPVSSYNEQFF
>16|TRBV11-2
CASSLRGQISRSPLHF
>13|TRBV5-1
CASSLQGRTEAFF
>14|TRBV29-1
CSGHSASSSYEQYF
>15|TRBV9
CASSVEISGTGELFF
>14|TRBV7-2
CASSFVEPRPEAFF
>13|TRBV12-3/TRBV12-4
CASSPYREETQYF
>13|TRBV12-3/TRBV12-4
CASSPTGGYGYTF
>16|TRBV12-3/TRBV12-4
CASSLEGTRGTGELFF
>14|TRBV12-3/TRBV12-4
CASSLAGRNYGYTF
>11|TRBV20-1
CNYSENDEQYF
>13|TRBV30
CAWSDPSLRAQHF
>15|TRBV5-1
CASSPVLAGDNEQFF
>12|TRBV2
CASRSSSTEAFF
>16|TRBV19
CASSISSGNPYNEQFF
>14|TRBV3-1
CASSQGWGNQPQHF